This TCR beta chain was identified during a study of shared clonotypes between healthy human individuals. Germline lookup yields CDR1 SEHNR and CDR2 FQNEAQ (reference sequence). The CDR3 runs 15 residues. With 1 base removed from V and 2 bases from J, the gap between germline ends came to 10 bases. Profiling relied on immunoSEQ multiplex PCR, and the TCRdb table lists in-frame clones only, not all of them. The table records about 500,000 clones, approximately 71% of them present only once. At least ten counts were recorded for this clone. Specimen: PBMCs. The chain has TRBV7-9 and TRBJ2-3; D unclear. This TCR came from a woman between 40 and 50 years old in good health. Some clones in this sample may be carry-over from other donors' samples. The CDR3 spells CASSLGRSTTDTQYF. For the CDR3, the DNA is TGTGCCAGCAGCTTAGGCAGGTCCACCACAGATACGCAGTATTTT.